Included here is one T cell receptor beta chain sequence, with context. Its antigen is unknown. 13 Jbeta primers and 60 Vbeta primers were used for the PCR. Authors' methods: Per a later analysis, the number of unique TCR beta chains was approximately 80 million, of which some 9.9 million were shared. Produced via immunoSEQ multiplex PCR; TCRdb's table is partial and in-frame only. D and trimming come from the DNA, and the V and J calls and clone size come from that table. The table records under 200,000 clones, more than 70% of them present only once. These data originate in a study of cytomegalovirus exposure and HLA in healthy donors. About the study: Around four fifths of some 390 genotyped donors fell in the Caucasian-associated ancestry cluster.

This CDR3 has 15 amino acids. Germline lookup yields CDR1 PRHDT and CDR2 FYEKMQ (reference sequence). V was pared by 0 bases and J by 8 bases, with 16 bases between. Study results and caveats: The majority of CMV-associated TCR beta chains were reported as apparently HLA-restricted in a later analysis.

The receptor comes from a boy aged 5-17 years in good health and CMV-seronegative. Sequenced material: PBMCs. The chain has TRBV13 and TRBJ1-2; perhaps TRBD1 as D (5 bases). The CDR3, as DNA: TGTGCCAGCAGCTTAGGAGGGGCGCTCAATAGCGGCTACACCTTC. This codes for CASSLGGALNSGYTF.